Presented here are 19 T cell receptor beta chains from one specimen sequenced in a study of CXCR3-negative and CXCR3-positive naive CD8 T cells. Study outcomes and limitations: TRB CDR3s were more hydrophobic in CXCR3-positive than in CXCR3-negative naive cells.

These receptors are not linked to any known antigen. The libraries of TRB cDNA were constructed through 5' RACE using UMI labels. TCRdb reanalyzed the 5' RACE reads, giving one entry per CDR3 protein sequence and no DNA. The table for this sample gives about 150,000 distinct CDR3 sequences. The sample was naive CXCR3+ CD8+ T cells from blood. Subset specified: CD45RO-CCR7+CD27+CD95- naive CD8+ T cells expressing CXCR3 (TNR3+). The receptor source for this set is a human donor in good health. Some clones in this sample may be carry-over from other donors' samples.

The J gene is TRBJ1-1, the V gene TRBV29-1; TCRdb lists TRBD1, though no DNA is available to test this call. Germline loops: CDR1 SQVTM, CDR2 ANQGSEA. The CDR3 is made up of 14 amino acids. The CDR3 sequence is CSVLGGPADTEAFF. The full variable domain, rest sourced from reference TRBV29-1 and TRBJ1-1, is SAVISQKPSRDICQRGTSLTIQCQVDSQVTMMFWYRQQPGQSLTLIATANQGSEATYESGFVIDKFPISRPNLTFSTLTVSNMSPEDSSIYLCSVLGGPADTEAFFGQGTRLTVV.

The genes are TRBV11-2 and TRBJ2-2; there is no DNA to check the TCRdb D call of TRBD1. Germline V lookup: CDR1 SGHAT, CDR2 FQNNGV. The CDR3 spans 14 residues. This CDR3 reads CASSLSPGHRELFF.

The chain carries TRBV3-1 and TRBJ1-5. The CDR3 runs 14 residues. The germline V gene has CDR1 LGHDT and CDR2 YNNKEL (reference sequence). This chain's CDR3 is CASSPSLGSQSQHF.

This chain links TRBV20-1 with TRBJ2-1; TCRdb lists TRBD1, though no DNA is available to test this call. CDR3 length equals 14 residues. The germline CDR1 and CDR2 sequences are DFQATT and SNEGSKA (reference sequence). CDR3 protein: CSARPLDNYNEQFF.

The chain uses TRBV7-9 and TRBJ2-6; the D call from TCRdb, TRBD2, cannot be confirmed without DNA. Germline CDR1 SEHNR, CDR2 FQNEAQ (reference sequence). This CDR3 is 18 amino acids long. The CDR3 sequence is CASSLGRDSVAGANVLTF. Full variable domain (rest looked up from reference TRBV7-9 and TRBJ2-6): DTGVSQNPRHKITKRGQNVTFRCDPISEHNRLYWYRQTLGQGPEFLTYFQNEAQLEKSRLLSDRFSAERPKGSFSTLEIQRTEQGDSAMYLCASSLGRDSVAGANVLTFGAGSRLTVL.

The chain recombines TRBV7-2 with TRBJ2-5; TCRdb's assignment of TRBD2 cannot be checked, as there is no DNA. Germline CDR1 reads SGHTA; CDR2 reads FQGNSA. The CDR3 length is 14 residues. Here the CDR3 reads CASSQGQDGETQYF. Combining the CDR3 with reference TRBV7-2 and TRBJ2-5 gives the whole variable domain GAGVSQSPSNKVTEKGKDVELRCDPISGHTALYWYRQSLGQGLEFLIYFQGNSAPDKSGLPSDRFSAERTGGSVSTLTIQRTQQEDSAVYLCASSQGQDGETQYFGPGTRLLVL.

CDR3 in amino acids: CASSWTGLVGAFF. This sequence joins TRBV5-6 and TRBJ1-1; TCRdb calls TRBD1, which cannot be checked without DNA. The CDR3 has 13 amino acids. CDR1 is SGHDT and CDR2 is YYEEEE in the germline V gene. The full variable domain, completed using reference TRBV5-6 and TRBJ1-1, is DAGVTQSPTHLIKTRGQQVTLRCSPKSGHDTVSWYQQALGQGPQFIFQYYEEEERQRGNFPDRFSGHQFPNYSSELNVNALLLGDSALYLCASSWTGLVGAFFGQGTRLTVV.

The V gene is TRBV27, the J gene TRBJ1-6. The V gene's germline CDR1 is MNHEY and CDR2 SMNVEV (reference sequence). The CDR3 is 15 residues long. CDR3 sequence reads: CASSTGTSYNSPLHF.

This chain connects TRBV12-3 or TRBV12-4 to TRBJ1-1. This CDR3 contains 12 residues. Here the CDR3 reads CASSLYRAEAFF.

CDR3: CATIGGTGVTEQFF. The chain combines TRBV19 with TRBJ2-1; as DNA is missing, the TRBD1 call by TCRdb cannot be tested. This CDR3 comprises 14 residues. The germline V gene has CDR1 LNHDA and CDR2 SQIVND (reference sequence).

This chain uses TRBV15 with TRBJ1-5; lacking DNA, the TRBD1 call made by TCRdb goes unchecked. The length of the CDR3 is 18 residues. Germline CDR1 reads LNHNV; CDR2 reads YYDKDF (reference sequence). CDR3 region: CATSSYPRTDPSLQPQHF.

The CDR3 sequence: CASSNGLSGETQYF. The chain is built from TRBV12-3 or TRBV12-4 and TRBJ2-5. This CDR3 is 14 amino acids long.

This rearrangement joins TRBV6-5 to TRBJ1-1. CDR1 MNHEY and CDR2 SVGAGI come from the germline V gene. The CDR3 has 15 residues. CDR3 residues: CASSYLQGLNTEAFF.

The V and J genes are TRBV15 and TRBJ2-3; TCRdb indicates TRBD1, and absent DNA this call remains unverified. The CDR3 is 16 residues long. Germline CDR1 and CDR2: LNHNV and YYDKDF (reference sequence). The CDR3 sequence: CATSREDRPPTDTQYF. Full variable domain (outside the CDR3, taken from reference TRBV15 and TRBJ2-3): DAMVIQNPRYQVTQFGKPVTLSCSQTLNHNVMYWYQQKSSQAPKLLFHYYDKDFNNEADTPDNFQSRRPNTSFCFLDIRSPGLGDTAMYLCATSREDRPPTDTQYFGPGTRLTVL.

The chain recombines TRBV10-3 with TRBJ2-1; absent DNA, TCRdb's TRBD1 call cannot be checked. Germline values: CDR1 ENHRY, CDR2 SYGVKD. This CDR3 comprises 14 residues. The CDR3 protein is CAISEPGTGSEQFF.

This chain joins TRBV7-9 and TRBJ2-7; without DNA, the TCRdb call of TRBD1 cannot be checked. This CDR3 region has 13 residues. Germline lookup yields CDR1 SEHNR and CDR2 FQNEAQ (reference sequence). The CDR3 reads CASSSTGSYEQYF.

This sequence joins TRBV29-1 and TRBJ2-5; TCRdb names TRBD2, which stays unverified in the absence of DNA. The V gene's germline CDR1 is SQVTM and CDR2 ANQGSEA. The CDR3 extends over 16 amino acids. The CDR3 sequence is CSVEDREDGHQETPYF.

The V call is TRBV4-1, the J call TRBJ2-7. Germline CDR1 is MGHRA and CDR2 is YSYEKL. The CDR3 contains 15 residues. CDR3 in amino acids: CASSQVDRSSYEQYF.

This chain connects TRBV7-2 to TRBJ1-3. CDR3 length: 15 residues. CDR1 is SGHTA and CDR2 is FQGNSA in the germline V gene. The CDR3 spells CASSLNDDAGNTIYF. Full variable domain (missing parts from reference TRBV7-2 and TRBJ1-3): GAGVSQSPSNKVTEKGKDVELRCDPISGHTALYWYRQSLGQGLEFLIYFQGNSAPDKSGLPSDRFSAERTGGSVSTLTIQRTQQEDSAVYLCASSLNDDAGNTIYFGEGSWLTVV.